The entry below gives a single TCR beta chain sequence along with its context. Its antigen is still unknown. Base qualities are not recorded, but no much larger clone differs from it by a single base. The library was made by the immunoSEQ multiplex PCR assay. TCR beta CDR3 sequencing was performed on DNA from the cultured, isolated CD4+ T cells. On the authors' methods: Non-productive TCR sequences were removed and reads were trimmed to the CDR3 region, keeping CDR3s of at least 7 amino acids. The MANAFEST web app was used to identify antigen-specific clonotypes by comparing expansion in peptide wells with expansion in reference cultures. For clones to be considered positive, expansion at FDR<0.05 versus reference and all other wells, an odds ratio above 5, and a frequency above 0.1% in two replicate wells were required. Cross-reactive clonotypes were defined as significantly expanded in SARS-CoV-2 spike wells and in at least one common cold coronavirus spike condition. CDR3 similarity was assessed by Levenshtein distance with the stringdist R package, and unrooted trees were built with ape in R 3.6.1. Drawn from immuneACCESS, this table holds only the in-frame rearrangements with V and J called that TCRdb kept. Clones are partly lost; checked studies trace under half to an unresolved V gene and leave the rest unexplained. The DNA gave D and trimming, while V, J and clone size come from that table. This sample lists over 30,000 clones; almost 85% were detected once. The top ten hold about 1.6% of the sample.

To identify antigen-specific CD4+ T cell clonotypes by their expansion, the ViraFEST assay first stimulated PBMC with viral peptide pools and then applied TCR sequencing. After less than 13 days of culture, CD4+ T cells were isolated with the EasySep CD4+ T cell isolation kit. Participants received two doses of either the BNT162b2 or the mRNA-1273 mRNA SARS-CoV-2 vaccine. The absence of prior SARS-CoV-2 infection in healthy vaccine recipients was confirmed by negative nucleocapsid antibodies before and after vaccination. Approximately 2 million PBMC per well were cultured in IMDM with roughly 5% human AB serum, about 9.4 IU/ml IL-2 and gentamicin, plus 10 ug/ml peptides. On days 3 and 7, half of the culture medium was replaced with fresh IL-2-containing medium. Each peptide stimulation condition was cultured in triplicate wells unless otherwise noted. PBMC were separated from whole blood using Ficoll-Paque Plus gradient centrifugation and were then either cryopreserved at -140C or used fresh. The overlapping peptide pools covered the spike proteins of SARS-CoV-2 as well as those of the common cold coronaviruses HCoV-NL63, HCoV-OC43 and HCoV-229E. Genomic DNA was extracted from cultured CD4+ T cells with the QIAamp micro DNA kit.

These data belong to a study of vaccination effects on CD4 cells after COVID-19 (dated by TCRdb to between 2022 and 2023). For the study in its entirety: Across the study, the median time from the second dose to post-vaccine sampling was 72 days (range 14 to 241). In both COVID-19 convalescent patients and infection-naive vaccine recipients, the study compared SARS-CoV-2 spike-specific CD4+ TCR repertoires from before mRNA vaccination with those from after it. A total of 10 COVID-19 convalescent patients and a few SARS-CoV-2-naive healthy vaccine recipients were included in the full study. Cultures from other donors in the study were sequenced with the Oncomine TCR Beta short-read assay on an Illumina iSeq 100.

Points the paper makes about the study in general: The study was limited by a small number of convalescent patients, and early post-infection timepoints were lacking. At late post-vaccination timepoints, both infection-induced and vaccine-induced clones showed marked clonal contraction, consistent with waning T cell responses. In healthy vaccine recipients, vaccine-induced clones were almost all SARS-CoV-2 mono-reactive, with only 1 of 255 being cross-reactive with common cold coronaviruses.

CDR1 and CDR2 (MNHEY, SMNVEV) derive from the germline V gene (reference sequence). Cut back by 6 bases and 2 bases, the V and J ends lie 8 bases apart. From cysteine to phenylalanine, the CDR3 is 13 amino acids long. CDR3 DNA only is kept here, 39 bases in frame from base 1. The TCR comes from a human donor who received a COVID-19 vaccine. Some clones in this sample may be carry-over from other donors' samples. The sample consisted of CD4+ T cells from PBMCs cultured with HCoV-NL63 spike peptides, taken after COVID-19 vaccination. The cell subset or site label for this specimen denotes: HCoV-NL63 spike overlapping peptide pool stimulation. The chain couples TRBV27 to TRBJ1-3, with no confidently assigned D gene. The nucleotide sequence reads TGTGCCAGCAGCCGTAACACTGGAAACACCATATATTTT. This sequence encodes CASSRNTGNTIYF.